This is a list of T cell receptor beta chains from one sample in a study of blood T cell repertoires in COVID-19. Assay used: immunoSEQ multiplex PCR; TCRdb lists only in-frame clones, some missing. The table includes approximately 250,000 clones, roughly 80% detected once. The sequenced sample consisted of peripheral blood. The origin of the receptors is a man between 60 and 75 years old who had recovered from COVID-19. Each CDR3 is given with its conserved first and last residue. A D gene is named only where the DNA matches it firmly. Only part of the rows carry a size: once, few, many, or a class if the clone is expanded.

>TRBD1|TRBV2|TRBJ2-7|-
TGTGCCAGCACCCCAGGACAGGGCGAGCAGTACTTC
CASTPGQGEQYF
>-|TRBV27|TRBJ2-3|-
TGTGCCAGCAGAATGGGACTGGCCACAGATACGCAGTATTTT
CASRMGLATDTQYF
>TRBD1|TRBV11-2|TRBJ2-3|-
TGTGCCAGCAGCAGCGGCGGGACAGGGGGCTTCACAGATACGCAGTATTTT
CASSSGGTGGFTDTQYF
>-|TRBV30|TRBJ1-3|-
TGTGCCTGTACCTGGACAGCTTCTGGAAACACCATATATTTT
CACTWTASGNTIYF
>-|TRBV6-5|TRBJ1-1|once
TGTGCCAGCAGTTACGTACAGGTTTCTATCCCCACTGAAGCTTTCTTT
CASSYVQVSIPTEAFF
>TRBD1|TRBV19|TRBJ2-6|-
TGTGCCAGTAGTATGGGACAGCCCTCTGGGGCCAACGTCCTGACTTTC
CASSMGQPSGANVLTF
>TRBD1|TRBV5-5|TRBJ2-7|-
TGTGCCAGCAGCGAAATTAAAACAGGGGGCTCTCCCTACGAGCAGTACTTC
CASSEIKTGGSPYEQYF
>-|TRBV6-5|TRBJ1-5|-
TGTGCCAGCAGCGGGGGTCCTCAGAATCAGCCCCAGCATTTT
CASSGGPQNQPQHF
>-|TRBV21-1|TRBJ2-7|-
TGTGCCAGCAGCAAAGGGGACCAGGACAGGGGACGCACCTACGAGCAGTACTTC
CASSKGDQDRGRTYEQYF
>TRBD2|TRBV29-1|TRBJ2-2|-
TGCAGCGTTGATGGGCGGGAGGGCGGCACCGGGGAGCTGTTTTTT
CSVDGREGGTGELFF
>TRBD1|TRBV13|TRBJ2-7|many
TGTGCCATCCCGACAGGGATAGCCTACGAGCAGTACTTC
CAIPTGIAYEQYF